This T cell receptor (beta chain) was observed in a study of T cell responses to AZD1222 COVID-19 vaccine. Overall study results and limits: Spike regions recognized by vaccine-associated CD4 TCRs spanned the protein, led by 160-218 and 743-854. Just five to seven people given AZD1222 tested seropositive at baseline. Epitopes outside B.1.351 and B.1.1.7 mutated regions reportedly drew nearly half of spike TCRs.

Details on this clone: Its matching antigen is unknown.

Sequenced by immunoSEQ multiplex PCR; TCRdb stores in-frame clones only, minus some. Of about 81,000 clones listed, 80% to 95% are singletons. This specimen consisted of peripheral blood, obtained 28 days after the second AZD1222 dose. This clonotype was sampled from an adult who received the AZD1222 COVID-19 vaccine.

Here the CDR3 reads CASRKTGTNYGYTF. The CDR3 coding sequence is TGTGCCAGTAGGAAAACCGGGACTAACTATGGCTACACCTTC. This chain connects TRBV19 to TRBJ1-2, with unresolved D. The CDR3 runs 14 residues. Germline V gene data show CDR1 as LNHDA and CDR2 as SQIVND (reference sequence). Trimming took 6 bases from V and 0 from J, leaving 11 bases between them.